The TCR beta chain under discussion was sequenced for a study of blood T cell repertoires in COVID-19. Whole-study context: Acute and convalescent COVID-19 samples came from the United States, Italy and Spain. T cells, B-cell-depleted T cells, or PBMCs provided the cDNA or gDNA that served as material.

Authors' data handling: Reference gene primer amplification yielded estimated nucleated cell counts. Clones were read by immunoSEQ multiplex PCR, and TCRdb kept only the in-frame ones, dropping some. V and J calls and clone size come straight from that table; D and trimming were deduced from the DNA. The sample contains over 450,000 clones, approximately 88% of which appear only once. Enrollment of patients from Seattle took place during active infection, with longitudinal follow-up. Material: peripheral blood. This receptor was identified in a woman aged 45-59 years with COVID-19, enrolled during active disease.

The CDR3 loop is CSVLGRGLDTEAFF. CDR3 DNA sequence: TGCAGCGTTTTGGGGCGGGGGCTGGACACTGAAGCTTTCTTT. The J gene is TRBJ1-1, the V gene TRBV29-1; D possibly corresponds to TRBD1 (6 bases). The CDR3 is 14 amino acids. Germline lookup yields CDR1 SQVTM and CDR2 ANQGSEA. V lost 5 bases, J lost 3 bases, and 16 bases lay in between.